The next 8 T cell receptor beta chains were all read from a single sample in a study of OX40 agonist ivuxolimab in advanced cancers. Assay: immunoSEQ multiplex PCR; the TCRdb copy retains only in-frame clones and omits some. The sample records over 50,000 clones, 82% being singletons. Material: CD4+ or CD8+ T cells sorted from blood, obtained in a trial of the OX40 agonist ivuxolimab. These receptors were taken from an adult with an advanced solid tumor such as melanoma, head and neck, liver or kidney cancer.

The chain uses TRBV20-1 and TRBJ2-7, with TRBD2 matching over 13 bases. The V and J ends lost 7 bases and 7 bases, in that order; junction bases with no gene match: 1. CDR1 is DFQATT and CDR2 is SNEGSKA in the germline V gene (reference sequence). This CDR3 is 11 amino acids long. The DNA of the CDR3 is TGCAGTGGGACTAGCGGGAGAGAGCAGTACTTC. It encodes CSGTSGREQYF.

The V gene is TRBV5-1, the J gene TRBJ2-1; no definite D call. Germline V gives CDR1 SGHRS, CDR2 YFSETQ. CDR3 size: 16 residues. V was cut by 2 bases and J by 6 bases, with 18 bases left in between. CDR3 sequence reads: CASSFLAVAGSNEQFF. The CDR3 coding sequence is TGCGCCAGCAGCTTTTTGGCCGTGGCCGGATCCAATGAGCAGTTCTTC.

The chain joins TRBV11-2 to TRBJ1-2; 7 bases align to TRBD1. Germline V gene sequence: CDR1 SGHAT, CDR2 FQNNGV. The CDR3 is 14 residues long. Losses at the gene ends were 5 bases for V and 2 bases for J; bases not matched to a gene: 5. The CDR3 nucleotides are TGTGCCAGCAGCCGGGGGGACAGCAACTATGGCTACACCTTC. This translates into CASSRGDSNYGYTF.

The V and J genes are TRBV5-6 and TRBJ2-1; maybe TRBD2 (5 bases). The V and J ends lost 0 bases and 1 base respectively, with 14 bases between them. This CDR3 contains 17 residues. CDR1 is SGHDT, CDR2 YYEEEE, per germline. Here the CDR3 DNA reads TGTGCCAGCAGCTTGGCCGAGGGATTAAAGTCCTACAATGAGCAGTTCTTC. It codes for CASSLAEGLKSYNEQFF.

The chain is built from TRBV11-1 and TRBJ1-4; D may be TRBD1 (6 bases). V lost 1 base, J lost 10 bases, and 10 bases lay in between. CDR3 length: 13 residues. Germline CDR1 SGHAT, CDR2 FQDESV (reference sequence). DNA for the CDR3: TGTGCCAGCAGCTTAGACAGGGCCGGAAAACTGTTTTTT. Translating gives CASSLDRAGKLFF.

The V call is TRBV28, the J call TRBJ1-2; the match to TRBD1 covers 8 bases. The germline gives CDR1 MDHEN, CDR2 SYDVKM. The CDR3 length is 15 residues. The junction had 9 bases not matched to a gene; V was cut back by 6 bases and J by 3 bases. CDR3 residues: CASRSSPGQDYGYTF. The CDR3 nucleotides are TGTGCCAGCAGATCCTCGCCGGGACAGGACTATGGCTACACCTTC.

This clone was found once. The V and J genes are TRBV4-1 and TRBJ2-6; D is possibly TRBD1 (6 bases). Germline assignment: CDR1 MGHRA and CDR2 YSYEKL. The CDR3 is made up of 17 amino acids. Trimming left V 3 bases short and J 4 bases short, with 16 bases between. CDR3 nucleotide sequence: TGCGCCAGCAGCCAGGTCGTGGGGGCTACGGGGGCCAACGTCCTGACTTTC. This sequence encodes CASSQVVGATGANVLTF.

The chain is built from TRBV28 and TRBJ2-5; TRBD1 agrees at 7 bases. The J call may be wrong; the DNA end is better matched by TRBJ2-7. The CDR3 is 13 residues long. CDR1 is MDHEN, CDR2 SYDVKM, per germline. The CDR3 sequence: CASKTGNGYEQYF. CDR3 in DNA: TGTGCCAGCAAGACAGGGAATGGCTACGAGCAGTACTTC.